These T cell receptor beta chains were read from a single sample in a study of neurological immune-mediated disorders. MiXCR was run by TCRdb on the 5' RACE reads, yielding one entry per CDR3 protein. The table shows under 70,000 distinct CDR3 sequences, with around 3.5% occurring only once. Sequenced sample: PBMCs. Receptors were obtained from a woman in her twenties or thirties with multiple sclerosis. The CDR3 runs from the conserved cysteine through the conserved F or W. A D gene is named only where the DNA matches it firmly. Clone size is given as once, few or many counts, or a class when the clone is expanded.

DNA: TGTGCCAGCAGCTTTAGGGCACCGGAGCAGTACTTC
CDR3: CASSFRAPEQYF
V: TRBV7-2
D: -
J: TRBJ2-7
size: many

DNA: TGCGCCAGCAGCCCGATTAGCCCCACCTCCGGCGAGCAGTACTTC
CDR3: CASSPISPTSGEQYF
V: TRBV5-1
D: -
J: TRBJ2-7
size: many

DNA: TGTGCCAGCAGTTCTTTGTCTCGGCTAGCGGACAATGAGCAGTTCTTC
CDR3: CASSSLSRLADNEQFF
V: TRBV6-2/TRBV6-3
D: TRBD2
J: TRBJ2-1
size: many

DNA: TGTGCCAGCAGCGTAGCTCCTAGCGGGGTCACAGATACGCAGTATTTT
CDR3: CASSVAPSGVTDTQYF
V: TRBV9
D: TRBD2
J: TRBJ2-3
size: many

DNA: TGTGCCAGCAGCCCGCCGGGACGTGAAAAACTGTTTTTT
CDR3: CASSPPGREKLFF
V: TRBV3-1
D: -
J: TRBJ1-4
size: many

DNA: TGTGCCAGCAGTTTAGAGGCGGGCTTCGAGCAGTACTTC
CDR3: CASSLEAGFEQYF
V: TRBV27
D: -
J: TRBJ2-7
size: many

DNA: TGCGCCAGCAGCAGACAGGGGGACTATGGCTACACCTTC
CDR3: CASSRQGDYGYTF
V: TRBV5-1
D: TRBD1
J: TRBJ1-2
size: many

DNA: TGTGCCAGCAGTTTGGGAGCTGGCACGCAGTATTTT
CDR3: CASSLGAGTQYF
V: TRBV12-3/TRBV12-4
D: -
J: TRBJ2-3
size: many

DNA: TGTGCCAGCAGCGATCCGAAGGGGAACACTGAAGCTTTCTTT
CDR3: CASSDPKGNTEAFF
V: TRBV5-6
D: -
J: TRBJ1-1
size: few

DNA: TGTGCCAGCAGCTCTAGTATAGAGGGACAGCTCTATGGCTACACCTTC
CDR3: CASSSSIEGQLYGYTF
V: TRBV7-9
D: TRBD1
J: TRBJ1-2
size: many

DNA: TGTGCCAGCAGTTACCTCGGGACTTCCGTCAATGAGCAGTTCTTC
CDR3: CASSYLGTSVNEQFF
V: TRBV6-5
D: -
J: TRBJ2-1
size: many

DNA: TGCAGTGCTAGAGATGTCCGGGGAAGGGGGAGCACCGGGGAGCTGTTTTTT
CDR3: CSARDVRGRGSTGELFF
V: TRBV20-1
D: -
J: TRBJ2-2
size: many